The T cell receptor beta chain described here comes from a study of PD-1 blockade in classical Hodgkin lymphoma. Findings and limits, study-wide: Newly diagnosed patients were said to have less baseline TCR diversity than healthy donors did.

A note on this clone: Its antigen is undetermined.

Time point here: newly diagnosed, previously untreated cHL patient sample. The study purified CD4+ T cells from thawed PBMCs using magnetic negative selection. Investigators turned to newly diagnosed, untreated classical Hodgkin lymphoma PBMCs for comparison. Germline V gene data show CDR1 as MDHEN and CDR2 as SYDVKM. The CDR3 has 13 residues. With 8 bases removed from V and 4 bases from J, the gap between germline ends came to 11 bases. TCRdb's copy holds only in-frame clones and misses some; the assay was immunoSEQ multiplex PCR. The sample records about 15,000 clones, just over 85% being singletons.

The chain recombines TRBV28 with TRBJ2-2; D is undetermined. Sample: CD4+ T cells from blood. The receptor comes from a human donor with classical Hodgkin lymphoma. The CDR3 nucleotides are TGTGCCAGCGCCATCCCCAGCACCGGGGAGCTGTTTTTT. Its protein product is CASAIPSTGELFF.